Here is one T cell receptor beta chain with its context. Its antigen remains unknown. Patients all relapsed after autologous stem cell transplantation, and there was variation in brentuximab vedotin exposure. Germline CDR1 SGHAT, CDR2 FQDESV (reference sequence). V was clipped by 5 bases and J by 2 bases, with 16 bases between them. This CDR3 is 15 amino acids long. The data were taken from a study of PD-1 blockade in classical Hodgkin lymphoma. Overall study results and limits: According to reports, newly diagnosed patients had lower baseline TCR diversity than healthy donors, and relapsed/refractory patients had lower baseline TCR diversity still. Sources of repertoire differences remain undefined, possibly disease activity or prior therapy. Nivolumab initiated under 1 year post-ASCT led to patient exclusion. Compared with baseline, CD4+ but not CD8+ TCR diversity had risen significantly by C4D1.

Profiled with immunoSEQ multiplex PCR; TCRdb holds only in-frame clones, not every one. Of some 100,000 clones in the sample, more than 90% are singletons; the top ten hold approximately 2.8%. This TCR was sampled from a human donor with classical Hodgkin lymphoma. The gene calls are TRBV11-1 and TRBJ2-7; D is perhaps TRBD2 (6 bases). The sample here was peripheral blood mononuclear cells (PBMCs), taken at baseline. The CDR3 region has the DNA TGTGCCAGCAGCGTTAGCGGAGGGAGCCCCTACGAGCAGTACTTC. Translating it yields CASSVSGGSPYEQYF.